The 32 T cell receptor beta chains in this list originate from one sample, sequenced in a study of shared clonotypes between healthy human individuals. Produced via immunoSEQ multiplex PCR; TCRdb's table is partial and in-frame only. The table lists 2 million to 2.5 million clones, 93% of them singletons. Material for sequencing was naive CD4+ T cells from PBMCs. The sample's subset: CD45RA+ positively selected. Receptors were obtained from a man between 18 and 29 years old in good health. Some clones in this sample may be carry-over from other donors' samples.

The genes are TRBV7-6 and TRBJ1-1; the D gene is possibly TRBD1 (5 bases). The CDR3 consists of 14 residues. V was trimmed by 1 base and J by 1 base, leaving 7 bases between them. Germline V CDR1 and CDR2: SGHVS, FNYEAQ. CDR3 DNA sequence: TGTGCCAGCAGCTTAGGGGGGTGGAACACTGAAGCTTTCTTT. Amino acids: CASSLGGWNTEAFF. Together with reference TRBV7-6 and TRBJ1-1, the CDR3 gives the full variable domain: GAGVSQSPRYKVTKRGQDVALRCDPISGHVSLYWYRQALGQGPEFLTYFNYEAQQDKSGLPNDRFSAERPEGSISTLTIQRTEQRDSAMYRCASSLGGWNTEAFFGQGTRLTVV.

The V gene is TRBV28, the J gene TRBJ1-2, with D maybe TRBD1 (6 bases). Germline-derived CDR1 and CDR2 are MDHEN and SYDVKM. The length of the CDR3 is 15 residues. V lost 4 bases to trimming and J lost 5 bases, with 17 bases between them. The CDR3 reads CASSYTQGGGYGYTF. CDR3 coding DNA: TGTGCCAGCAGTTACACACAGGGCGGGGGGTATGGCTACACCTTC.

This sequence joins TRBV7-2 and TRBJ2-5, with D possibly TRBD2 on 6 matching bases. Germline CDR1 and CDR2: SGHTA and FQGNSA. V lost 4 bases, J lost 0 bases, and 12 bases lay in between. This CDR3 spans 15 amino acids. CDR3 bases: TGTGCCAGCAGCTACTATCGGGGGTACCAAGAGACCCAGTACTTC. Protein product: CASSYYRGYQETQYF.

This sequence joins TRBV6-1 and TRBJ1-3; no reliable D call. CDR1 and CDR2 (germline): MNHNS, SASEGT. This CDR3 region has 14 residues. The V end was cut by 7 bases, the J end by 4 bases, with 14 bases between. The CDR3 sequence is CASKSHSRGNTIYF. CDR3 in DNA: TGTGCCAGCAAGTCCCACTCCCGGGGAAACACCATATATTTT.

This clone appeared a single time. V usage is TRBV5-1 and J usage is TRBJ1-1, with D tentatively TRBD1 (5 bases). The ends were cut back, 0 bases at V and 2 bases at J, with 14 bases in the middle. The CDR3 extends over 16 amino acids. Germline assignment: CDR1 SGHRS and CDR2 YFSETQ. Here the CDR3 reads CASSLAPGLSNTEAFF. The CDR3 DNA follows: TGCGCCAGCAGCTTGGCGCCGGGACTTAGTAACACTGAAGCTTTCTTT.

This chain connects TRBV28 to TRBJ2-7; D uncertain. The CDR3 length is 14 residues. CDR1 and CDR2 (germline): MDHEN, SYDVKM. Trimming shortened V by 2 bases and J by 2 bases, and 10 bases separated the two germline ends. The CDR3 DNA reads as TGTGCCAGCAGTTTAGGTGGAGACGCCTACGAGCAGTACTTC. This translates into CASSLGGDAYEQYF.

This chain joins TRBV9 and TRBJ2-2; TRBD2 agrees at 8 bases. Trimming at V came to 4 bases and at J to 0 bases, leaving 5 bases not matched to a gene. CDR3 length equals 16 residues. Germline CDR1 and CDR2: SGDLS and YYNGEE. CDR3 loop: CASSPRTSPNTGELFF. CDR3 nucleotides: TGTGCCAGCAGCCCCCGGACTAGCCCGAACACCGGGGAGCTGTTTTTT. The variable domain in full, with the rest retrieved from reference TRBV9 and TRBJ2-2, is DSGVTQTPKHLITATGQRVTLRCSPRSGDLSVYWYQQSLDQGLQFLIQYYNGEERAKGNILERFSAQQFPDLHSELNLSSLELGDSALYFCASSPRTSPNTGELFFGEGSRLTVL.

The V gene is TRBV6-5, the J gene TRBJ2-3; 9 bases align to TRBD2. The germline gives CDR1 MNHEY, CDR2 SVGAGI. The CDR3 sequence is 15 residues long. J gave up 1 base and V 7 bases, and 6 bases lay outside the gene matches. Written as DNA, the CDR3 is TGTGCCAGCACCCCGGGCGGGGGGGGCACAGATACGCAGTATTTT. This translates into CASTPGGGGTDTQYF.

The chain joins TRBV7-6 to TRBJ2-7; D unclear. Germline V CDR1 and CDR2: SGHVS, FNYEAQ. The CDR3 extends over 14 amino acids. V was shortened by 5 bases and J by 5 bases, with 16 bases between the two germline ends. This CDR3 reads CASSLPFKGHEQYF. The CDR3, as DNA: TGTGCCAGCAGCCTCCCCTTCAAGGGCCACGAGCAGTACTTC.

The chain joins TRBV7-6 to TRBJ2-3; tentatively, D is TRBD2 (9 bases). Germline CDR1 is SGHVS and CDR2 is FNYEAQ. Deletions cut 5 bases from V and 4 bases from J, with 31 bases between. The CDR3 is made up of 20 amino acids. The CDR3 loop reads CASSHIRQGIAGVRPDTQYF. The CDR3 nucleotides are TGTGCCAGCAGCCATATACGACAGGGGATAGCGGGAGTTCGACCAGATACGCAGTATTTT.

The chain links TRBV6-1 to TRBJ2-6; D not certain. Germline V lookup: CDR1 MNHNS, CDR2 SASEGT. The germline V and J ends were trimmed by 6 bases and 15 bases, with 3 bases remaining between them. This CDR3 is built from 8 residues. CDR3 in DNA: TGTGCCAGCAGGGGCCTGACTTTC. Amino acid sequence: CASRGLTF.

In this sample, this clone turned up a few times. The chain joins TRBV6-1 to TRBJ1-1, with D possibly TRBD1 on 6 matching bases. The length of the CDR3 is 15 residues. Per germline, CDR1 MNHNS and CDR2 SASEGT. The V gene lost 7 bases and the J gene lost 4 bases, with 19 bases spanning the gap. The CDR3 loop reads CASKTGPGSFTEAFF. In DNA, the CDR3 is TGTGCCAGCAAAACAGGGCCAGGGTCTTTCACTGAAGCTTTCTTT.

Here the CDR3 DNA reads TGTGCCAGCAGTGACAGGACGAGCACAGATACGCAGTATTTT. Translated: CASSDRTSTDTQYF. The rearrangement links TRBV6-1 to TRBJ2-3; D unclear. Germline-derived CDR1 and CDR2 are MNHNS and SASEGT. The CDR3 loop spans 14 amino acids. Trimming removed 3 bases at V and 0 bases at J, with 7 bases between.

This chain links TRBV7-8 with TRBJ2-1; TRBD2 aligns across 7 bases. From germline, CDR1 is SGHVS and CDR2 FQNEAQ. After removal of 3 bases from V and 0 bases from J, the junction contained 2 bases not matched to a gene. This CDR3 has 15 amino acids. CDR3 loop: CASSLRESSYNEQFF. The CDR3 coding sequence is TGTGCCAGCAGCTTGCGGGAGAGCTCCTACAATGAGCAGTTCTTC.

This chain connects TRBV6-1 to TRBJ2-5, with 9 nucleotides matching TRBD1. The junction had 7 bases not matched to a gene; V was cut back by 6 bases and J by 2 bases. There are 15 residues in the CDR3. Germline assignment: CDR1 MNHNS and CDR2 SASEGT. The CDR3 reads CASSLGTGKQETQYF. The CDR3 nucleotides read TGTGCCAGCAGCCTTGGGACAGGGAAACAAGAGACCCAGTACTTC.

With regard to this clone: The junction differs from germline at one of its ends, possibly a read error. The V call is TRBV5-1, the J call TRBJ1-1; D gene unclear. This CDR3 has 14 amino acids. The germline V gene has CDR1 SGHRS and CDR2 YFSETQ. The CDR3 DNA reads TGCGCCAGCGGCTTGGCCAGCTTGAACACTGAAGCTTTCTTT. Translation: CASGLASLNTEAFF.

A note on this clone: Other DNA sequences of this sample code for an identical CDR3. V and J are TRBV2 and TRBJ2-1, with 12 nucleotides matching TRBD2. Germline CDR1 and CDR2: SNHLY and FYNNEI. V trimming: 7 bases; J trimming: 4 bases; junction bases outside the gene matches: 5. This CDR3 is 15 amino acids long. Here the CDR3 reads CASTRLAGAYNEQFF. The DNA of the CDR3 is TGTGCCAGCACCCGACTAGCGGGAGCTTACAATGAGCAGTTCTTC.

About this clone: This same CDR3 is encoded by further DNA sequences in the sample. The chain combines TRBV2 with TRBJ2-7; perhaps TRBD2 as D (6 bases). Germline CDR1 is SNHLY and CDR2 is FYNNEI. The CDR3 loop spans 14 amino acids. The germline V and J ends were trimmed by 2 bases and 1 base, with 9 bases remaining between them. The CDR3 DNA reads TGTGCCAGCAGTGAAATGCGGGGTTCCTACGAGCAGTACTTC. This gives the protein CASSEMRGSYEQYF.

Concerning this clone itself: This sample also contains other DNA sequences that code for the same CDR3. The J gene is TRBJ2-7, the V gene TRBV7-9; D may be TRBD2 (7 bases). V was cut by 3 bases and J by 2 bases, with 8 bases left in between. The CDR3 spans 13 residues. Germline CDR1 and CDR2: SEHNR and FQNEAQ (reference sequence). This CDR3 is CASSFGGPYEQYF. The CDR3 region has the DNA TGTGCCAGCAGCTTCGGGGGGCCCTACGAGCAGTACTTC.

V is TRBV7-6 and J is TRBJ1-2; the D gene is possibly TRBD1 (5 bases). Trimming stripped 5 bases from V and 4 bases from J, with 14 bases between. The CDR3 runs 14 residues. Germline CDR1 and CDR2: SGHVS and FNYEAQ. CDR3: CASSLLQGSYGYTF. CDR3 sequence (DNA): TGTGCCAGCAGCCTTCTGCAGGGTTCCTATGGCTACACCTTC.

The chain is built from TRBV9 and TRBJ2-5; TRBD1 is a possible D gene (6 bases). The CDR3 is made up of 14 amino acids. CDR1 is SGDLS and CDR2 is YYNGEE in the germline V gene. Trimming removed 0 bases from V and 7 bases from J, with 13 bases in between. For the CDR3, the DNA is TGTGCCAGCAGCGTAGTTGGCGTAGGGGGGACCCAGTACTTC. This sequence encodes CASSVVGVGGTQYF. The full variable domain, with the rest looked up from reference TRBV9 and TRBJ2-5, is DSGVTQTPKHLITATGQRVTLRCSPRSGDLSVYWYQQSLDQGLQFLIQYYNGEERAKGNILERFSAQQFPDLHSELNLSSLELGDSALYFCASSVVGVGGTQYFGPGTRLLVL.

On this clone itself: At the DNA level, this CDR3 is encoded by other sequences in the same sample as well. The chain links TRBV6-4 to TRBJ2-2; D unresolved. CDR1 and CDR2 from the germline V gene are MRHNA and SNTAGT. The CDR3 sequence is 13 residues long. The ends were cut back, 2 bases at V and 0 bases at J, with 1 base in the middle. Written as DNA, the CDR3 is TGTGCCAGCAGTGACCCGAACACCGGGGAGCTGTTTTTT. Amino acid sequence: CASSDPNTGELFF.

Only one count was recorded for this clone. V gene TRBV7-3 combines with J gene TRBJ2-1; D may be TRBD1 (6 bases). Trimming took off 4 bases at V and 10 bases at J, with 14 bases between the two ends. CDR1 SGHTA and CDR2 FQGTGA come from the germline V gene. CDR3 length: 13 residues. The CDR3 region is CASSSKQGQEQFF. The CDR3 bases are TGTGCCAGCAGCTCCAAACAGGGACAAGAGCAGTTCTTC.

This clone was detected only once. This chain's CDR3 is CAWGTSGVGDTQYF. CDR3 bases: TGTGCCTGGGGGACTAGCGGAGTGGGAGATACGCAGTATTTT. The chain links TRBV30 to TRBJ2-3; TRBD2 matches 11 bases. CDR3 length: 14 residues. V shed 5 bases and J 5 bases; nucleotides not matched to a gene: 6. Per the germline V gene, CDR1 is GTSNPN and CDR2 is SVGIG (reference sequence).

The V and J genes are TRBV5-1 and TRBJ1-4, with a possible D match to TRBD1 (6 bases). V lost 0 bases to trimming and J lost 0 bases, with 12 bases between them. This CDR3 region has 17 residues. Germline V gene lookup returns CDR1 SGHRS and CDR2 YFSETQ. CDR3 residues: CASSLVRGQATNEKLFF. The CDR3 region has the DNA TGCGCCAGCAGCTTGGTCCGGGGGCAGGCAACTAATGAAAAACTGTTTTTT.

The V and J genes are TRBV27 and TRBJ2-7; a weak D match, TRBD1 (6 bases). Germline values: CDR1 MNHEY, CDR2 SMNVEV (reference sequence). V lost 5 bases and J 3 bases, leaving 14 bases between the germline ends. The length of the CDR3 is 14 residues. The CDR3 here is CASSPDRFFYEQYF. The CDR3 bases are TGTGCCAGCAGTCCAGACAGGTTTTTCTACGAGCAGTACTTC.

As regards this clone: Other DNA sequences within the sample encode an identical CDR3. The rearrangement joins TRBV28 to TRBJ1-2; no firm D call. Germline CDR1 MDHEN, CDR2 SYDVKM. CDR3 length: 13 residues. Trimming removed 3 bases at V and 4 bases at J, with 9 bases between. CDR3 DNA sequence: TGTGCCAGCAGTTTGTTCCGCCGCTATGGCTACACCTTC. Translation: CASSLFRRYGYTF.

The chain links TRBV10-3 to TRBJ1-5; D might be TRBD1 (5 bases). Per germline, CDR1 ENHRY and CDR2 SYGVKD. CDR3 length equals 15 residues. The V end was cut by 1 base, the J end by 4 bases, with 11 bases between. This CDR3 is CAISEFGRVNQPQHF. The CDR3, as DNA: TGTGCCATCAGTGAGTTTGGCAGGGTGAATCAGCCCCAGCATTTT.

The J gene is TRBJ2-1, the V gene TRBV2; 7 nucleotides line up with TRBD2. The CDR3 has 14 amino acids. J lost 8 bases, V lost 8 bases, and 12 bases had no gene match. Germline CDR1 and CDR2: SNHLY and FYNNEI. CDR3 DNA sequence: TGTGCCAGCGGGGGGGGAAGGACTTGCGATGAGCAGTTCTTC. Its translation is CASGGGRTCDEQFF.

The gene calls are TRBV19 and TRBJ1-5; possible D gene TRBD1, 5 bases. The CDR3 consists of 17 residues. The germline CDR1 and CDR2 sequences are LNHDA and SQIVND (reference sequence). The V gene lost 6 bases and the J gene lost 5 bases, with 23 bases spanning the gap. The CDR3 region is CASREGRVVRGDQPQHF. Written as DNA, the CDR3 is TGTGCCAGTAGGGAGGGTCGCGTTGTACGGGGGGATCAGCCCCAGCATTTT. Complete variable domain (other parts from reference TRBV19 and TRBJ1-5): DGGITQSPKYLFRKEGQNVTLSCEQNLNHDAMYWYRQDPGQGLRLIYYSQIVNDFQKGDIAEGYSVSREKKESFPLTVTSAQKNPTAFYLCASREGRVVRGDQPQHFGDGTRLSIL.

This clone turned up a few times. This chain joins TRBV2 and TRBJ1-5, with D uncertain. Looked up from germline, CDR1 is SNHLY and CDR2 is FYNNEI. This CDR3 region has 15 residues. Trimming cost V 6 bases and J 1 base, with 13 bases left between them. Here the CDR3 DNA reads TGTGCCAGCAGGGACCCCAGGTACAGCAATCAGCCCCAGCATTTT. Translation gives CASRDPRYSNQPQHF.

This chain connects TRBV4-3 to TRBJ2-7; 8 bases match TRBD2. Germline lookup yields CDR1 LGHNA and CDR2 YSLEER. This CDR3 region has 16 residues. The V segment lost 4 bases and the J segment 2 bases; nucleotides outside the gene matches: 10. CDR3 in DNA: TGCGCCAGCAGCCCAGTGAGCGGGAGTGAAACCTACGAGCAGTACTTC. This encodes CASSPVSGSETYEQYF.